The 15 T cell receptor beta chains below were found in one sample sequenced in a study of blood T cell repertoires in COVID-19. Measured with immunoSEQ multiplex PCR; TCRdb has only the in-frame clones, and not every one. Among a few hundred thousand clones, about 91% were seen once, and the ten largest hold roughly 1.2%. Sequencing was performed on PBMCs or T cells enriched from blood (not recorded which). The receptors come from a human donor in a cohort exposed to, infected with or recovered from COVID-19 (not recorded which). The donor label of this sample is uncertain.

This clone was seen only once. The chain uses TRBV6-2 or TRBV6-3 and TRBJ1-2, with 7 bases fitting TRBD1. V shed 2 bases and J 3 bases; nucleotides not matched to a gene: 9. The CDR3 contains 16 residues. Per the germline V gene, CDR1 is MNHEY and CDR2 is SVGEGT. The CDR3 coding sequence is TGTGCCAGCAGTTACCTAGGGGGCGGCGGCGACTATGGCTACACCTTC. Its protein is CASSYLGGGGDYGYTF.

The chain recombines TRBV19 with TRBJ2-7, with a tentative D call TRBD2 (6 bases). V was cut by 6 bases and J by 4 bases, with 16 bases left in between. The CDR3 is 14 residues long. Germline CDR1 is LNHDA and CDR2 is SQIVND (reference sequence). CDR3 DNA sequence: TGTGCCAGTAGCTACAGGACCCGGGGGTACGAGCAGTACTTC. This translates into CASSYRTRGYEQYF. The variable domain in full, with the rest retrieved from reference TRBV19 and TRBJ2-7, is DGGITQSPKYLFRKEGQNVTLSCEQNLNHDAMYWYRQDPGQGLRLIYYSQIVNDFQKGDIAEGYSVSREKKESFPLTVTSAQKNPTAFYLCASSYRTRGYEQYFGPGTRLTVT.

The J gene is TRBJ1-1, the V gene TRBV18, with D tentatively TRBD1 (6 bases). The CDR3 extends over 14 amino acids. Germline V lookup: CDR1 KGHSH, CDR2 LQKENI. V was trimmed by 3 bases and J by 7 bases, leaving 15 bases between them. CDR3 region: CASSPQTGTYEAFF. The CDR3 coding sequence is TGTGCCAGCTCACCCCAGACAGGCACCTATGAAGCTTTCTTT.

This clone appeared once. The rearrangement links TRBV7-9 to TRBJ2-5; possible D gene TRBD1, 5 bases. The CDR3 is 13 residues long. V lost 0 bases and J 6 bases, leaving 8 bases between the germline ends. Germline CDR1 and CDR2: SEHNR and FQNEAQ (reference sequence). CDR3 amino acids: CASSLAGPQTQYF. In DNA, the CDR3 is TGTGCCAGCAGCTTAGCGGGGCCCCAGACCCAGTACTTC.

The rearrangement uses TRBV5-1 and TRBJ1-4, with a possible D match to TRBD1 (6 bases). Trimming shortened V by 1 base and J by 5 bases, and 12 bases separated the two germline ends. The CDR3 length is 15 residues. Germline CDR1 reads SGHRS; CDR2 reads YFSETQ. The CDR3 coding sequence is TGCGCCAGCAGCTTGAGGGGGACGGTGAATGAAAAACTGTTTTTT. It translates to CASSLRGTVNEKLFF.

This rearrangement joins TRBV2 to TRBJ2-5; the match to TRBD1 covers 7 bases. The CDR3 covers 13 residues. With V trimmed by 8 bases and J by 5 bases, 8 bases remained unmatched. Germline V lookup: CDR1 SNHLY, CDR2 FYNNEI. CDR3 loop: CASGYRGGETQYF. The CDR3 bases are TGTGCCAGCGGCTACAGGGGCGGGGAGACCCAGTACTTC.

This chain uses TRBV5-1 with TRBJ1-2; 8 positions agree with TRBD1. J lost 2 bases, V lost 3 bases, and 6 bases had no gene match. This CDR3 spans 15 amino acids. CDR1 is SGHRS and CDR2 is YFSETQ in the germline V gene. CDR3 in amino acids: CASSYGQGVNYGYTF. The DNA of the CDR3 is TGCGCCAGCAGCTACGGACAGGGCGTAAACTATGGCTACACCTTC.

CDR3 protein: CATSDSSTSYEQYF. The CDR3 DNA reads TGTGCCACCAGTGATTCTTCCACATCCTACGAGCAGTACTTC. The rearrangement links TRBV24-1 to TRBJ2-7; D not resolved. This CDR3 is built from 14 residues. V lost 2 bases to trimming and J lost 1 base, with 8 bases between them. Germline loops: CDR1 KGHDR, CDR2 SFDVKD.

The V and J genes are TRBV5-1 and TRBJ1-2; 8 nucleotides align to TRBD1. CDR1 and CDR2 from the germline V gene are SGHRS and YFSETQ. J lost 6 bases, V lost 4 bases, and 8 bases had no gene match. The CDR3 has 14 residues. As DNA, the CDR3 is TGCGCCAGCAGCGGGCAGGGGGCTCCCCATGGCTACACCTTC. It encodes CASSGQGAPHGYTF.

The chain employs TRBV27 and TRBJ1-2; tentative D call: TRBD1 (5 bases). The CDR3 loop spans 16 amino acids. From germline, CDR1 is MNHEY and CDR2 SMNVEV (reference sequence). The V end was cut by 0 bases, the J end by 8 bases, with 19 bases between. CDR3 DNA: TGTGCCAGCAGTTTATCCGGAGGGGAGGGGCCCGGGGGCTACACCTTC. Amino acids: CASSLSGGEGPGGYTF.

The chain links TRBV19 to TRBJ1-1; 8 positions agree with TRBD1. There are 15 residues in the CDR3. Unmatched junction bases numbered 7, after V lost 1 base and J lost 6 bases. Looked up from germline, CDR1 is LNHDA and CDR2 is SQIVND (reference sequence). The CDR3, as DNA: TGTGCCAGTAGTATAGGGACAGGGCCTGGCGCTGAAGCTTTCTTT. Translating it yields CASSIGTGPGAEAFF.

The rearrangement joins TRBV4-3 to TRBJ1-2; D remains ambiguous. The CDR3 runs to 14 residues. Trimming removed 1 base from V and 0 bases from J, with 6 bases in between. Germline CDR1 reads LGHNA; CDR2 reads YSLEER. The CDR3 nucleotides are TGCGCCAGCAGCCAAGCGGGGACTAACTATGGCTACACCTTC. This encodes CASSQAGTNYGYTF.

Details on this clone: The identical CDR3 is also encoded by other nucleotide sequences in the sample. The chain joins TRBV6-5 to TRBJ1-2; D not certain. V lost 0 bases and J 3 bases, leaving 8 bases between the germline ends. Germline V gives CDR1 MNHEY, CDR2 SVGAGI. The CDR3 contains 14 residues. CDR3 region: CASSYSNRDYGYTF. DNA for the CDR3: TGTGCCAGCAGTTACTCGAACCGGGACTATGGCTACACCTTC.

The chain is built from TRBV9 and TRBJ2-4; maybe TRBD2 (5 bases). The CDR3 sequence is 13 residues long. Germline CDR1 is SGDLS and CDR2 is YYNGEE. V gave up 4 bases and J gave up 4 bases, with 9 bases separating them. CDR3 DNA: TGTGCCAGCAGCCCGAGGGATAAAAACATTCAGTACTTC. Residues: CASSPRDKNIQYF.

The chain couples TRBV6-5 to TRBJ1-1, with D perhaps TRBD1 (5 bases). With 6 bases removed from V and 6 bases from J, the gap between germline ends came to 14 bases. The CDR3 consists of 13 residues. Germline V gene sequence: CDR1 MNHEY, CDR2 SVGAGI. This CDR3 reads CASRRPGSPEAFF. Here the CDR3 DNA reads TGTGCCAGCAGGAGGCCAGGGTCGCCTGAAGCTTTCTTT.